One and the same sample provided the 32 T cell receptor beta chains below, sequenced in a study of shared clonotypes between healthy human individuals. The protocol was immunoSEQ multiplex PCR, while the TCRdb copy is restricted to in-frame clones and leaves out a portion. The repertoire holds 950,000 to 1,100,000 clones, with around four fifths as singletons. The sequencing sample was made of memory CD4+ T cells sorted from blood. Stated subset: CD45RA-negative fraction. These receptors were collected from a man between 18 and 35 years old in good health.

The chain joins TRBV28 to TRBJ2-1; D is ambiguous. V was clipped by 4 bases and J by 16 bases, with 14 bases between them. CDR1 is MDHEN and CDR2 is SYDVKM in the germline V gene. The CDR3 covers 11 residues. The CDR3 region is CASSSEKIEFF. The DNA of the CDR3 is TGTGCCAGCAGTTCGGAAAAGATCGAATTCTTC. Drawing the rest from reference TRBV28 and TRBJ2-1, the complete variable domain is DVKVTQSSRYLVKRTGEKVFLECVQDMDHENMFWYRQDPGLGLRLIYFSYDVKMKEKGDIPEGYSVSREKKERFSLILESASTNQTSMYLCASSSEKIEFFGPGTRLTVL.

V gene TRBV19 combines with J gene TRBJ2-1, with D maybe TRBD2 (5 bases). Germline CDR1 is LNHDA and CDR2 is SQIVND (reference sequence). The CDR3 contains 14 residues. V lost 5 bases, J lost 0 bases, and 8 bases lay in between. Here the CDR3 DNA reads TGTGCCAGTAGTGGCGGGTACTCCTACAATGAGCAGTTCTTC. Translating it yields CASSGGYSYNEQFF.

The chain has TRBV5-6 and TRBJ2-3; 7 bases line up with TRBD2. Trimming cost V 0 bases and J 7 bases; bases outside gene matches: 8. In germline, CDR1 is SGHDT, CDR2 YYEEEE. This CDR3 spans 15 amino acids. The CDR3 protein is CASSLGRAGFHTQYF. CDR3 in DNA: TGTGCCAGCAGCTTGGGGCGAGCGGGGTTCCATACGCAGTATTTT.

The chain links TRBV7-8 to TRBJ1-6; D is possibly TRBD1 (6 bases). CDR3 length equals 17 residues. Germline CDR1 and CDR2: SGHVS and FQNEAQ. The V and J ends lost 5 bases and 7 bases respectively, with 21 bases between them. The CDR3 DNA reads TGTGCCAGCAGCCGGACTAAGGCAGGGGCGATGAATTCACCCCTCCACTTT. Translating it yields CASSRTKAGAMNSPLHF. Complete variable domain (other parts from reference TRBV7-8 and TRBJ1-6): GAGVSQSPRYKVAKRGQDVALRCDPISGHVSLFWYQQALGQGPEFLTYFQNEAQLDKSGLPSDRFFAERPEGSVSTLKIQRTQQEDSAVYLCASSRTKAGAMNSPLHFGNGTRLTVT.

This sequence joins TRBV7-2 and TRBJ2-6; D may be TRBD2 (6 bases). The germline V gene encodes CDR1 SGHTA and CDR2 FQGNSA. V lost 1 base to trimming and J lost 2 bases, with 9 bases between them. This CDR3 has 16 residues. CDR3 amino acids: CASSLGGEAGANVLTF. As DNA, the CDR3 is TGTGCCAGCAGCTTAGGAGGGGAGGCTGGGGCCAACGTCCTGACTTTC.

The rearrangement links TRBV11-2 to TRBJ2-2, with TRBD2 identical over 10 bases. Germline trimming cut 5 bases from V and 1 base from J; bases unmatched to any gene: 1. There are 15 residues in the CDR3. Germline CDR1 reads SGHAT; CDR2 reads FQNNGV. The CDR3 nucleotides read TGTGCCAGCAGCGAGCGGGGGGGGAACACCGGGGAGCTGTTTTTT. Translating it yields CASSERGGNTGELFF.

V is TRBV7-9 and J is TRBJ2-1; no clear D gene. CDR3 size: 12 residues. Germline V gene sequence: CDR1 SEHNR, CDR2 FQNEAQ (reference sequence). V was clipped by 2 bases and J by 6 bases, with 5 bases between them. CDR3 protein: CASSLHPNEQFF. The CDR3 DNA sequence: TGTGCCAGCAGCTTACACCCCAATGAGCAGTTCTTC.

This clone came up a few times. The chain employs TRBV2 and TRBJ2-3; 16 nucleotides match TRBD2. Germline loops: CDR1 SNHLY, CDR2 FYNNEI. The CDR3 covers 16 residues. The J segment lost 4 bases and the V segment lost 4 bases, leaving 2 bases of the junction unmatched. The CDR3 region is CASSAGTSGGADTQYF. CDR3 nucleotide sequence: TGTGCCAGCAGTGCTGGGACTAGCGGGGGGGCAGATACGCAGTATTTT.

The rearrangement uses TRBV19 and TRBJ1-2; a possible D gene is TRBD1 (5 bases). V shed 8 bases and J shed 8 bases, with 15 bases lying between them. Germline V CDR1 and CDR2: LNHDA, SQIVND (reference sequence). The CDR3 has 12 residues. DNA for the CDR3: TGTGCCAGTTCCCGGGACCATGGAGGCTACACCTTC. Translation gives CASSRDHGGYTF.

As regards this clone: In the same sample, other DNA sequences code for this CDR3. The chain uses TRBV9 and TRBJ2-2; D not certain. There are 15 residues in the CDR3. The germline CDR1 and CDR2 sequences are SGDLS and YYNGEE. Trimming pared 0 bases from V and 1 base from J, leaving 7 bases between. The CDR3 coding sequence is TGTGCCAGCAGCGTAGGTAGCAGGAACACCGGGGAGCTGTTTTTT. Translated, it gives CASSVGSRNTGELFF.

The chain is built from TRBV15 and TRBJ2-7; 7 bases align to TRBD1. After removal of 1 base from V and 0 bases from J, the junction contained 9 bases not matched to a gene. This CDR3 is built from 17 residues. Per germline, CDR1 LNHNV and CDR2 YYDKDF (reference sequence). CDR3 loop: CATSRVGFRGISYEQYF. The DNA for the CDR3 is TGTGCCACCAGCAGAGTAGGATTCAGGGGGATCTCCTACGAGCAGTACTTC.

This clone was seen a single time. The chain combines TRBV28 with TRBJ2-3, with a tentative D call TRBD2 (6 bases). Germline values: CDR1 MDHEN, CDR2 SYDVKM. This CDR3 spans 13 amino acids. With 7 bases removed from V and 3 bases from J, the gap between germline ends came to 11 bases. The CDR3, as DNA: TGTGCCAGCACAGCAGCGGGTACAGATACGCAGTATTTT. Its translation: CASTAAGTDTQYF.

The rearrangement links TRBV5-1 to TRBJ2-5; D not certain. The CDR3 loop spans 17 amino acids. V lost 0 bases and J 5 bases, leaving 20 bases between the germline ends. The germline CDR1 and CDR2 sequences are SGHRS and YFSETQ. DNA of the CDR3: TGCGCCAGCAGCTTGGCTGATAAGTTGGTAGCTTCTGAGACCCAGTACTTC. Its protein product is CASSLADKLVASETQYF.

CDR3 loop: CASSPAPGGSGTDTQYF. The DNA for the CDR3 is TGTGCCAGCAGCCCAGCCCCGGGTGGAAGCGGCACAGATACGCAGTATTTT. V usage is TRBV7-2 and J usage is TRBJ2-3; D is uncertain. The V end lost 5 bases, the J end lost 1 base, and 19 bases lay between the germline ends. This CDR3 is built from 17 residues. Germline V gene data show CDR1 as SGHTA and CDR2 as FQGNSA.

This clone was seen a handful of times. V and J are TRBV6-6 and TRBJ2-5; D is uncertain. The germline CDR1 and CDR2 sequences are MNHNY and SVGAGI (reference sequence). The CDR3 is made up of 11 amino acids. Trimming took 6 bases from V and 1 from J, leaving 3 bases between them. In DNA form, the CDR3 reads TGTGCCAGCAGGTTCCAAGAGACCCAGTACTTC. Its translation: CASRFQETQYF.

The V call is TRBV5-8, the J call TRBJ2-7, with D tentatively TRBD2 (5 bases). The CDR3 runs to 14 residues. The germline CDR1 and CDR2 sequences are SGHTS and YDEGEE. V shed 4 bases and J shed 5 bases, with 16 bases lying between them. In DNA form, the CDR3 reads TGTGCCAGCAGCCGGCGGAGGATAGCTAACGAGCAGTACTTC. Translation: CASSRRRIANEQYF. The full variable domain, in which reference TRBV5-8 and TRBJ2-7 provide the parts outside the CDR3, is EAGVTQSPTHLIKTRGQQATLRCSPISGHTSVYWYQQALGLGLQFLLWYDEGEERNRGNFPPRFSGRQFPNYSSELNVNALELEDSALYLCASSRRRIANEQYFGPGTRLTVT.

The V and J genes are TRBV19 and TRBJ1-4; 7 bases line up with TRBD1. Germline V gives CDR1 LNHDA, CDR2 SQIVND (reference sequence). V lost 8 bases to trimming and J lost 3 bases; unmatched junction nucleotides: 9. The CDR3 loop spans 15 amino acids. As DNA, the CDR3 is TGTGCCAGTTCTTCACAGGGACAGTCTAATGAAAAACTGTTTTTT. Amino acids: CASSSQGQSNEKLFF.

This clone was seen just once. The rearrangement joins TRBV7-9 to TRBJ2-5, with 13 bases identical to TRBD2. The V gene end was trimmed by 3 bases and the J gene end by 5 bases; junction bases not matched to a gene: 3. This CDR3 is 15 amino acids long. From germline, CDR1 is SEHNR and CDR2 FQNEAQ (reference sequence). CDR3 nucleotide sequence: TGTGCCAGCAGCTTGGGGACTAGCGGGACGGAGACCCAGTACTTC. It specifies CASSLGTSGTETQYF. The full variable domain, rest sourced from reference TRBV7-9 and TRBJ2-5, is DTGVSQNPRHKITKRGQNVTFRCDPISEHNRLYWYRQTLGQGPEFLTYFQNEAQLEKSRLLSDRFSAERPKGSFSTLEIQRTEQGDSAMYLCASSLGTSGTETQYFGPGTRLLVL.

The CDR3 sequence: CASSLGGTGTQPQHF. CDR3 DNA sequence: TGCGCCAGCAGCTTGGGAGGGACAGGGACGCAGCCCCAGCATTTT. The V call is TRBV5-1, the J call TRBJ1-5; 9 nucleotides agree with TRBD1. Germline V gene lookup returns CDR1 SGHRS and CDR2 YFSETQ. The junction had 5 bases not matched to a gene; V was cut back by 0 bases and J by 7 bases. The CDR3 totals 15 residues.

This clone showed up just a few times. V and J are TRBV5-8 and TRBJ2-7; D possibly matches TRBD1 or TRBD2 (5 bases each). This CDR3 is built from 14 residues. V was trimmed by 3 bases and J by 2 bases, leaving 12 bases between them. Germline V gene lookup returns CDR1 SGHTS and CDR2 YDEGEE. The CDR3: CASSSGTDTYEQYF. As DNA, the CDR3 is TGTGCCAGCAGCTCCGGGACGGATACCTACGAGCAGTACTTC.

This clone was seen many times. This sequence joins TRBV5-1 and TRBJ2-1, with D perhaps TRBD2 (5 bases). The CDR3 covers 14 residues. The V gene's germline CDR1 is SGHRS and CDR2 YFSETQ. V was pared by 2 bases and J by 2 bases, with 8 bases between. DNA of the CDR3: TGCGCCAGCAGCTTCGGGGATGCCTACAATGAGCAGTTCTTC. It translates to CASSFGDAYNEQFF. The full variable domain, completed using reference TRBV5-1 and TRBJ2-1, is KAGVTQTPRYLIKTRGQQVTLSCSPISGHRSVSWYQQTPGQGLQFLFEYFSETQRNKGNFPGRFSGRQFSNSRSEMNVSTLELGDSALYLCASSFGDAYNEQFFGPGTRLTVL.

The gene calls are TRBV27 and TRBJ2-2; no firm D call. The CDR3 runs to 16 residues. Germline V lookup: CDR1 MNHEY, CDR2 SMNVEV (reference sequence). The ends were cut back, 8 bases at V and 6 bases at J, with 22 bases in the middle. For the CDR3, the DNA is TGTGCCAGCGGGATAAGAGACACGTCAATAGCCGGGGAGCTGTTTTTT. Its protein is CASGIRDTSIAGELFF.

This sequence joins TRBV30 and TRBJ1-1, with unresolved D. V lost 2 bases, J lost 1 base, and 8 bases lay in between. Germline loops: CDR1 GTSNPN, CDR2 SVGIG (reference sequence). CDR3 length equals 13 residues. Here the CDR3 DNA reads TGTGCCTGGAGTTGGGGAGCGAACACTGAAGCTTTCTTT. Translating gives CAWSWGANTEAFF. Full variable domain (remainder filled in from reference TRBV30 and TRBJ1-1): SQTIHQWPATLVQPVGSPLSLECTVEGTSNPNLYWYRQAAGRGLQLLFYSVGIGQISSEVPQNLSASRPQDRQFILSSKKLLLSDSGFYLCAWSWGANTEAFFGQGTRLTVV.

This clone was found a few times. This chain connects TRBV6-1 to TRBJ2-7; 8 bases are shared with TRBD1. Germline CDR1 MNHNS, CDR2 SASEGT. The CDR3 length is 14 residues. Germline trimming cut 4 bases from V and 6 bases from J; bases unmatched to any gene: 8. This chain's CDR3 is CASSGLGQAPEQYF. In DNA form, the CDR3 reads TGTGCCAGCAGTGGTCTGGGACAGGCGCCCGAGCAGTACTTC.

V and J are TRBV7-2 and TRBJ1-6, with TRBD1 matching 7 bases. The CDR3 length is 16 residues. Germline V CDR1 and CDR2: SGHTA, FQGNSA. With 5 bases clipped from V and 15 bases from J, the junction kept 19 bases outside the gene matches. The CDR3 DNA is TGTGCCAGCAGCCCACGGATAGAGACAGGGCTTCTTGTCCTCCACTTT. Protein: CASSPRIETGLLVLHF.

This chain uses TRBV9 with TRBJ2-3, with a weak D call TRBD2 (6 bases). The CDR3 is 15 residues long. V lost 0 bases and J 6 bases, leaving 14 bases between the germline ends. Per the germline V gene, CDR1 is SGDLS and CDR2 is YYNGEE. This chain's CDR3 is CASSVDGTATDTQYF. CDR3 nucleotide sequence: TGTGCCAGCAGCGTAGACGGGACTGCCACGGATACGCAGTATTTT.

The CDR3 sequence is CASSEALWGGREQYF. CDR3 bases: TGTGCCAGCAGTGAAGCGCTTTGGGGAGGGCGGGAGCAGTACTTC. The V gene is TRBV2, the J gene TRBJ2-7; 7 bases are shared with TRBD2. Looked up from germline, CDR1 is SNHLY and CDR2 is FYNNEI. This CDR3 has 15 amino acids. The ends lost 0 bases at V and 7 bases at J; junction bases unmatched: 9.

The chain joins TRBV7-9 to TRBJ1-2, with TRBD1 as a possible D gene (5 bases). The CDR3 loop spans 13 amino acids. CDR1 is SEHNR, CDR2 FQNEAQ, per germline (reference sequence). V gave up 1 base and J gave up 8 bases, with 11 bases separating them. This chain's CDR3 is CASSLDGGDGYTF. CDR3 DNA sequence: TGTGCCAGCAGCTTAGATGGGGGTGACGGCTACACCTTC. Complete variable domain (other parts from reference TRBV7-9 and TRBJ1-2): DTGVSQNPRHKITKRGQNVTFRCDPISEHNRLYWYRQTLGQGPEFLTYFQNEAQLEKSRLLSDRFSAERPKGSFSTLEIQRTEQGDSAMYLCASSLDGGDGYTFGSGTRLTVV.

J is TRBJ2-5 and V is TRBV30; D gene uncertain. This CDR3 is built from 12 residues. Trimming cost V 3 bases and J 5 bases, with 10 bases left between them. Germline V gene data show CDR1 as GTSNPN and CDR2 as SVGIG (reference sequence). This chain's CDR3 is CAWSVRPETQYF. The CDR3 coding sequence is TGTGCCTGGAGCGTTAGACCGGAGACCCAGTACTTC. Filled out from reference TRBV30 and TRBJ2-5, the complete variable domain reads SQTIHQWPATLVQPVGSPLSLECTVEGTSNPNLYWYRQAAGRGLQLLFYSVGIGQISSEVPQNLSASRPQDRQFILSSKKLLLSDSGFYLCAWSVRPETQYFGPGTRLLVL.

The gene calls are TRBV18 and TRBJ2-4; 8 bases fit TRBD2. Germline V gene data show CDR1 as KGHSH and CDR2 as LQKENI. Trimming at V came to 0 bases and at J to 2 bases, leaving 6 bases not matched to a gene. This CDR3 is 17 amino acids long. The CDR3 DNA follows: TGTGCCAGCTCACCACCGGCGGGGGGCGGATCCAAAAACATTCAGTACTTC. The encoded protein is CASSPPAGGGSKNIQYF.

This clone was detected only a few times. This chain connects TRBV5-6 to TRBJ2-5, with 10 bases aligning to TRBD2. The V segment lost 1 base and the J segment 6 bases; nucleotides outside the gene matches: 3. Germline V gene data show CDR1 as SGHDT and CDR2 as YYEEEE. CDR3 length: 14 residues. Written as DNA, the CDR3 is TGTGCCAGCAGCTTGCCTAGCGGGAGACAGACCCAGTACTTC. This encodes CASSLPSGRQTQYF.

The J gene is TRBJ2-6, the V gene TRBV29-1; D might be TRBD1 or TRBD2, each matching 5 bases. CDR1 is SQVTM and CDR2 is ANQGSEA in the germline V gene. V was trimmed by 6 bases and J by 0 bases, leaving 18 bases between them. This CDR3 is built from 17 residues. The CDR3, as DNA: TGCAGCGTCGCGAATCCGGGACGCCTCTCTGGGGCCAACGTCCTGACTTTC. Translated, it gives CSVANPGRLSGANVLTF.